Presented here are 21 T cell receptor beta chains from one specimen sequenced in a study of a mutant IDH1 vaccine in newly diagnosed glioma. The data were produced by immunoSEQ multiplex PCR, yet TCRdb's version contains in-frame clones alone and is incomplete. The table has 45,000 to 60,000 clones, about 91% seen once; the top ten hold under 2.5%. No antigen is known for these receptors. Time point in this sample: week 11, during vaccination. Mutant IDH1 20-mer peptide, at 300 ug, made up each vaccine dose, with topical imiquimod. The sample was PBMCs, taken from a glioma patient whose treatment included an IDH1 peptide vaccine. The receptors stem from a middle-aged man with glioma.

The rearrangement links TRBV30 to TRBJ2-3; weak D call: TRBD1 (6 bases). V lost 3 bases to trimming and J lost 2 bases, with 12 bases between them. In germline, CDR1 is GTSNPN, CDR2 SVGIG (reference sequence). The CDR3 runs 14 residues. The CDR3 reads CAWRGHQLTDTQYF. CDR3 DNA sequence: TGTGCCTGGAGGGGACACCAACTCACAGATACGCAGTATTTT.

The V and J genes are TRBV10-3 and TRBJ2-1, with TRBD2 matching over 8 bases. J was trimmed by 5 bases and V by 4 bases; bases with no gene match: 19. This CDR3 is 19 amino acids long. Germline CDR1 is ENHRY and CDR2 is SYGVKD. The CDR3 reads CAISGSDPTLAERNNEQFF. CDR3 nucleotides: TGTGCCATCAGTGGCTCCGACCCGACACTAGCGGAAAGAAACAATGAGCAGTTCTTC.

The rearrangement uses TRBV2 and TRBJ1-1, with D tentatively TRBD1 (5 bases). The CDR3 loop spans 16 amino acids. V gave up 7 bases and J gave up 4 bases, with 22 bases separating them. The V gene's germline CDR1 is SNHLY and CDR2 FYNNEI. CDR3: CASTDPAGEGRTEAFF. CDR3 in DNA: TGTGCCAGCACCGACCCTGCGGGGGAAGGGCGCACTGAAGCTTTCTTT. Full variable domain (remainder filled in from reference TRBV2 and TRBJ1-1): EPEVTQTPSHQVTQMGQEVILRCVPISNHLYFYWYRQILGQKVEFLVSFYNNEISEKSEIFDDQFSVERPDGSNFTLKIRSTKLEDSAMYFCASTDPAGEGRTEAFFGQGTRLTVV.

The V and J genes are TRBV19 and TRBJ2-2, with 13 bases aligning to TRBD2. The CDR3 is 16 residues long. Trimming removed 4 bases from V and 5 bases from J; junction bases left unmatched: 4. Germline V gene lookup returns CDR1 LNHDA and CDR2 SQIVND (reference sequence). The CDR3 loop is CASSTPGLAGTGELFF. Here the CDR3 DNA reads TGTGCCAGTAGTACCCCGGGACTAGCGGGGACCGGGGAGCTGTTTTTT.

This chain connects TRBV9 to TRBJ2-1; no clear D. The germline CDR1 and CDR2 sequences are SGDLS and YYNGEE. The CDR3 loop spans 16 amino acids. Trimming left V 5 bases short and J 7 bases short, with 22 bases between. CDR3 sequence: CASSQSVGGVRNEQFF. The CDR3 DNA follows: TGTGCCAGCAGTCAAAGCGTAGGTGGCGTACGGAATGAGCAGTTCTTC. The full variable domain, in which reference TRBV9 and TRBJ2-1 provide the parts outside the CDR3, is DSGVTQTPKHLITATGQRVTLRCSPRSGDLSVYWYQQSLDQGLQFLIQYYNGEERAKGNILERFSAQQFPDLHSELNLSSLELGDSALYFCASSQSVGGVRNEQFFGPGTRLTVL.

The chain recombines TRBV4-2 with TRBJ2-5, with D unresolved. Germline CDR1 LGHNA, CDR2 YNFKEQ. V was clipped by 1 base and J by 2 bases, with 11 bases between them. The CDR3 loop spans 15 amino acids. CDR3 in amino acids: CASSQGGRAQETQYF. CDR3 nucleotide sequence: TGTGCCAGCAGCCAAGGAGGACGAGCTCAAGAGACCCAGTACTTC.

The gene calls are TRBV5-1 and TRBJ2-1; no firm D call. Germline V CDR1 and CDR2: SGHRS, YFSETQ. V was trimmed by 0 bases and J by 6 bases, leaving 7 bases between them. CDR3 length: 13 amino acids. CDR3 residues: CASSLEMGNEQFF. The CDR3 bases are TGCGCCAGCAGCTTGGAGATGGGCAATGAGCAGTTCTTC.

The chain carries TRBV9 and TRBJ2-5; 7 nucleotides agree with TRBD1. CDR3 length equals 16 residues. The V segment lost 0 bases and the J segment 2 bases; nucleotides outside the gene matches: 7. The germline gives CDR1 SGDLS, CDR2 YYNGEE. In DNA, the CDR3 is TGTGCCAGCAGCGTAGCACCCGGACAGGCGCAAGAGACCCAGTACTTC. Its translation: CASSVAPGQAQETQYF.

CDR3 region: CASSASGRIADTQYF. The CDR3 coding sequence is TGTGCCAGTAGCGCTAGCGGGAGAATCGCAGATACGCAGTATTTT. This chain joins TRBV19 and TRBJ2-3; 10 bases are shared with TRBD2. The CDR3 totals 15 residues. V trimming: 6 bases; J trimming: 4 bases; junction bases outside the gene matches: 7. CDR1 LNHDA and CDR2 SQIVND come from the germline V gene (reference sequence).

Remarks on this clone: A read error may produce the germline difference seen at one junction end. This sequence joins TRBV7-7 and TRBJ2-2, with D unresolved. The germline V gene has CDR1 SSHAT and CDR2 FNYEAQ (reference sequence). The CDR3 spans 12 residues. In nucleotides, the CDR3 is TGTGCTAGCAGCTTGTCCGCTGGGGAGCTGTTTTTT. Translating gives CASSLSAGELFF.

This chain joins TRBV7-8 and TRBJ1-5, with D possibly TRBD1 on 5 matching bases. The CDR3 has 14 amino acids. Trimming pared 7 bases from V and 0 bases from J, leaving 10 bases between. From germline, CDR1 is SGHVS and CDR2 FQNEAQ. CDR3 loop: CASTWGNSNQPQHF. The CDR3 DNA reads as TGTGCCAGCACATGGGGGAATAGCAATCAGCCCCAGCATTTT.

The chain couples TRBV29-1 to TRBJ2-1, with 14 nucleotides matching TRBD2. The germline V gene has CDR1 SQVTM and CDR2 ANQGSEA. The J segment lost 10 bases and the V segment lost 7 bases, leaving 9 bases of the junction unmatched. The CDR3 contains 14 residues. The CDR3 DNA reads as TGCAGCGCGCCGGGACTAGCGGGAGTAGGGGAGCAGTTCTTC. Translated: CSAPGLAGVGEQFF.

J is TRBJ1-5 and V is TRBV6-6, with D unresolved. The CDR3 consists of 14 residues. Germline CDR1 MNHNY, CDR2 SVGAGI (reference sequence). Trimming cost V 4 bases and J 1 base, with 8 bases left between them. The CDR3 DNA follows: TGTGCCAGCAGTTCCCGGCAGAGCAATCAGCCCCAGCATTTT. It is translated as CASSSRQSNQPQHF.

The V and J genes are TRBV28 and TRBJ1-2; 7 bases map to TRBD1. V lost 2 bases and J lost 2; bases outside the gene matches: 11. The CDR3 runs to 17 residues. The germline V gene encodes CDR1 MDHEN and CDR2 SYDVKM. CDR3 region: CASSLSMPETGNYGYTF. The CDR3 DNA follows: TGTGCCAGCAGTTTAAGTATGCCCGAGACAGGGAACTATGGCTACACCTTC.

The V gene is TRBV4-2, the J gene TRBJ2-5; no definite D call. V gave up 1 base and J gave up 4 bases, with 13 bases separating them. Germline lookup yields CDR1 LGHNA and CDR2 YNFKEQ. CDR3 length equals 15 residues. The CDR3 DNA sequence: TGTGCCAGCAGCCAAGCTATCATAGTGATAGAGACCCAGTACTTC. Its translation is CASSQAIIVIETQYF.

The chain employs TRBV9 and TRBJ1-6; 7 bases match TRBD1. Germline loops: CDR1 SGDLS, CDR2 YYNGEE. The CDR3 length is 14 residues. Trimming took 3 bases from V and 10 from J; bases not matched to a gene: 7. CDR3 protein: CASSGLGQASPLHF. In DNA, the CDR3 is TGTGCCAGCAGCGGACTAGGACAGGCATCACCCCTCCACTTT.

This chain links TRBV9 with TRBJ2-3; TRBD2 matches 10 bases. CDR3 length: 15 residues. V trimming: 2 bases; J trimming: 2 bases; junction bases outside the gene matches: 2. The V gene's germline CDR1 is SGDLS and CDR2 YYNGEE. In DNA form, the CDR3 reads TGTGCCAGCAGCGTCGGACTAGCGGACACAGATACGCAGTATTTT. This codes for CASSVGLADTDTQYF. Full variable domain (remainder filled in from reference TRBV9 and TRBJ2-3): DSGVTQTPKHLITATGQRVTLRCSPRSGDLSVYWYQQSLDQGLQFLIQYYNGEERAKGNILERFSAQQFPDLHSELNLSSLELGDSALYFCASSVGLADTDTQYFGPGTRLTVL.

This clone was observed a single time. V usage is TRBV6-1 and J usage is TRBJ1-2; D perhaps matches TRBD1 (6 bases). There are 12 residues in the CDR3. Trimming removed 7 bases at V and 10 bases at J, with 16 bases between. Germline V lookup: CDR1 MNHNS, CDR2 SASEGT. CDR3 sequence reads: CASNRASGTYTF. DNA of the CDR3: TGTGCCAGCAACAGGGCCAGCGGGACCTACACCTTC.

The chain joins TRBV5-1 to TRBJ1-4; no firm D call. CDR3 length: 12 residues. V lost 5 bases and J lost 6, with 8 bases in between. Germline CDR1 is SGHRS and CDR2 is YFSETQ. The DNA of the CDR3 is TGCGCCAGCAGTAAGGCCCATGAAAAACTGTTTTTT. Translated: CASSKAHEKLFF.

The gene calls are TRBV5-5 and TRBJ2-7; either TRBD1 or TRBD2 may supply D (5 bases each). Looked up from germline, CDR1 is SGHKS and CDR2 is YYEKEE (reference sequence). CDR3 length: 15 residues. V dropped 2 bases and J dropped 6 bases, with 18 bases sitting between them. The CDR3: CASSFSPGLPGEQYF. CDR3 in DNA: TGTGCCAGCAGCTTCAGTCCGGGGCTTCCCGGCGAGCAGTACTTC.

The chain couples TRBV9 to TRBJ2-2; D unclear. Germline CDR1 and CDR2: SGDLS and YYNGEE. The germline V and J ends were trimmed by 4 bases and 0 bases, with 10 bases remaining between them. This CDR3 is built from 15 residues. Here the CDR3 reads CASSTKHANTGELFF. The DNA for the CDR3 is TGTGCCAGCAGCACAAAGCACGCGAACACCGGGGAGCTGTTTTTT.